Presented here are 2 T cell receptor beta chains from one specimen sequenced in a study of shared clonotypes between healthy human individuals. Using immunoSEQ multiplex PCR, the repertoire was profiled, and TCRdb retains in-frame clones only, with some absent. The table has 2 million or so clones, around 95% seen once. The sequencing input was naive CD4+ T cells sorted from blood. Subset denoted: CD45RA+ positively selected. These receptors all come from a man younger than 35 in good health.

The chain carries TRBV28 and TRBJ1-4; no definite D call. The CDR3 length is 14 residues. V gave up 2 bases and J gave up 5 bases, with 9 bases separating them. Germline V lookup: CDR1 MDHEN, CDR2 SYDVKM. The CDR3 sequence is CASSLGVPNEKLFF. CDR3 nucleotides: TGTGCCAGCAGTTTAGGTGTGCCCAATGAAAAACTGTTTTTT.

A word on this clone: Other DNA sequences in the sample encode the same CDR3. The chain combines TRBV2 with TRBJ2-7; 12 nucleotides agree with TRBD1. Germline-derived CDR1 and CDR2 are SNHLY and FYNNEI. Trimming took 6 bases from V and 7 from J; bases not matched to a gene: 4. The CDR3 contains 13 residues. CDR3 coding DNA: TGTGCCAGCAGGGGACAGGGGGCGGGAGAGCAGTACTTC. This codes for CASRGQGAGEQYF.